This TCR beta chain was observed in a study of CD8 T cells in ankylosing spondylitis. Overall study results and limits: Reported data indicate significant enrichment of disease-linked clones within matched ankylosing spondylitis synovial fluid. A motif of several highly homologous TCR beta variants was seen as apparently characteristic of ankylosing spondylitis blood. A number of the motif variants had already been described in reactive arthritis synovial fluid and blood.

This clonotype has a handful of counts. Antigen specificity is unknown. TCRdb re-called the 5' RACE reads through MiXCR, storing one row per CDR3 protein. The table shows 200,000 to 250,000 distinct CDR3 sequences, with over 9.5% occurring only once. This CDR3 has 13 amino acids. CDR1 is SNHLY and CDR2 is FYNNEI in the germline V gene. The V and J ends lost 6 bases and 5 bases, in that order; junction bases with no gene match: 5. The material sequenced was blood, either unsorted or a sorted T cell fraction (not recorded which). The rearrangement uses TRBV2 and TRBJ2-5; TRBD2 matches at 8 bases. This clonotype was obtained from a male donor with ankylosing spondylitis or in good health (not recorded which). CDR3 sequence reads: CASRRSSGETQYF. In DNA, the CDR3 is TGTGCCAGCAGGCGTTCTAGCGGGGAGACCCAGTACTTC.